The 13 T cell receptor beta chains reported below all come from one sample, sequenced in a study of cytomegalovirus exposure and HLA in healthy donors. The PCR had 60 Vbeta and 13 Jbeta primers. Assay: immunoSEQ multiplex PCR; the TCRdb copy retains only in-frame clones and omits some. The sample records approximately 180,000 clones, over 65% being singletons. Sample: PBMCs. Every receptor here comes from a woman aged 25-40 years in good health and CMV-seropositive.

The chain combines TRBV21-1 with TRBJ1-2. TRBV21-1 is an annotated pseudogene. The CDR3 spans 15 residues. CDR3 in amino acids: CASSKRGYSNYGYTF. CDR3 bases: TGTGCCAGCAGCAAACGGGGGTACTCAAACTATGGCTACACCTTC.

The rearrangement uses TRBV19 and TRBJ2-3; D gene uncertain. CDR3 length equals 13 residues. CDR1 LNHDA and CDR2 SQIVND come from the germline V gene (reference sequence). V was trimmed by 5 bases and J by 7 bases, leaving 13 bases between them. The CDR3 is CASSSQIYNTQYF. CDR3 nucleotide sequence: TGTGCCAGTAGTTCACAGATTTATAATACGCAGTATTTT.

The CDR3 loop reads CASSPLTVSGNTIYF. The CDR3 DNA sequence: TGTGCCAGCAGTCCCCTGACAGTCTCTGGAAACACCATATATTTT. The V call is TRBV28, the J call TRBJ1-3, with a possible D match to TRBD1 (5 bases). The CDR3 covers 15 residues. CDR1 MDHEN and CDR2 SYDVKM come from the germline V gene. Trimming stripped 5 bases from V and 0 bases from J, with 11 bases between.

The V call is TRBV28, the J call TRBJ1-1; a possible D gene is TRBD1 (5 bases). The CDR3 has 11 residues. Trimming left V 8 bases short and J 12 bases short, with 16 bases between. From germline, CDR1 is MDHEN and CDR2 SYDVKM. The CDR3, as DNA: TGTGCCAGCGAAACGGGCAGGGAAACTTTCTTT. This translates into CASETGRETFF.

The chain uses TRBV5-1 and TRBJ2-2; 11 bases line up with TRBD2. The CDR3 totals 17 residues. The trim removed 7 bases at V and 8 bases at J, leaving 16 bases unmatched. Germline assignment: CDR1 SGHRS and CDR2 YFSETQ. The CDR3 region is CASSTVGLAVGAGELFF. The CDR3 coding sequence is TGCGCCAGCTCAACCGTGGGACTAGCGGTTGGGGCAGGGGAGCTGTTTTTT.

This clone was picked up a small number of times. This chain uses TRBV25-1 with TRBJ2-5, with 8 nucleotides matching TRBD2. The ends lost 4 bases at V and 1 base at J; junction bases unmatched: 8. The CDR3 sequence is 16 residues long. The germline V gene encodes CDR1 MGHDK and CDR2 SYGVNS. The CDR3: CASSALGSGVQETQYF. Here the CDR3 DNA reads TGTGCCAGCAGTGCCCTGGGTAGCGGGGTCCAAGAGACCCAGTACTTC.

The chain combines TRBV11-3 with TRBJ2-7; D is perhaps TRBD2 (6 bases). The ends were cut back, 0 bases at V and 6 bases at J, with 9 bases in the middle. The CDR3 is made up of 13 amino acids. Germline assignment: CDR1 SGHNT and CDR2 YENEEA. The chain's CDR3 is CASSLDGDFEQYF. The CDR3 bases are TGTGCCAGCAGCTTAGATGGGGACTTCGAGCAGTACTTC.

This clone is a singleton in its sample. The chain couples TRBV11-1 to TRBJ2-5, with D unclear. Germline lookup yields CDR1 SGHAT and CDR2 FQDESV (reference sequence). V was clipped by 5 bases and J by 3 bases, with 16 bases between them. The CDR3 contains 15 residues. This CDR3 is CASSPPRPKEETQYF. CDR3 in DNA: TGTGCCAGCAGCCCCCCGAGGCCCAAAGAAGAGACCCAGTACTTC.

This clone was counted once. V and J are TRBV4-1 and TRBJ2-3; D is possibly TRBD2 (5 bases). The germline V and J ends were trimmed by 5 bases and 1 base, with 16 bases remaining between them. CDR3 length equals 16 residues. CDR1 and CDR2 from the germline V gene are MGHRA and YSYEKL. The CDR3 is CASSSSRLAGTDTQYF. In DNA form, the CDR3 reads TGCGCCAGCAGCTCGAGTAGGCTAGCCGGCACAGATACGCAGTATTTT.

J is TRBJ2-5 and V is TRBV5-4, with a weak D call TRBD1 (6 bases). Trimming stripped 4 bases from V and 1 base from J, with 14 bases between. The CDR3 runs to 15 residues. Germline V gene sequence: CDR1 SGHNT, CDR2 YYREEE (reference sequence). Written as DNA, the CDR3 is TGTGCCAGCAGCGGCGTGGGGGCTCCCCAAGAGACCCAGTACTTC. Its protein is CASSGVGAPQETQYF.

V and J are TRBV6-5 and TRBJ2-5, with a tentative D call TRBD2 (5 bases). Germline lookup yields CDR1 MNHEY and CDR2 SVGAGI. The V end was cut by 5 bases, the J end by 2 bases, with 15 bases between. The CDR3 is 15 amino acids. The CDR3, as DNA: TGTGCCAGCAGTCCATACTTACTAGTGCAAGAGACCCAGTACTTC. This encodes CASSPYLLVQETQYF.

V usage is TRBV7-6 and J usage is TRBJ2-7; no reliable D call. This CDR3 is built from 16 residues. V gave up 1 base and J gave up 0 bases, with 13 bases separating them. The germline V gene has CDR1 SGHVS and CDR2 FNYEAQ. CDR3 protein: CASSLGARSDSYEQYF. The CDR3 bases are TGTGCCAGCAGCTTAGGGGCTCGATCCGACTCCTACGAGCAGTACTTC.

This clone was seen more than once but under ten times. The chain has TRBV2 and TRBJ2-5, with D uncertain. Germline values: CDR1 SNHLY, CDR2 FYNNEI. This CDR3 spans 12 amino acids. V shed 4 bases and J shed 4 bases, with 7 bases lying between them. Written as DNA, the CDR3 is TGTGCCAGCAGTGGACAAGCAGAGACCCAGTACTTC. Amino acid sequence: CASSGQAETQYF.